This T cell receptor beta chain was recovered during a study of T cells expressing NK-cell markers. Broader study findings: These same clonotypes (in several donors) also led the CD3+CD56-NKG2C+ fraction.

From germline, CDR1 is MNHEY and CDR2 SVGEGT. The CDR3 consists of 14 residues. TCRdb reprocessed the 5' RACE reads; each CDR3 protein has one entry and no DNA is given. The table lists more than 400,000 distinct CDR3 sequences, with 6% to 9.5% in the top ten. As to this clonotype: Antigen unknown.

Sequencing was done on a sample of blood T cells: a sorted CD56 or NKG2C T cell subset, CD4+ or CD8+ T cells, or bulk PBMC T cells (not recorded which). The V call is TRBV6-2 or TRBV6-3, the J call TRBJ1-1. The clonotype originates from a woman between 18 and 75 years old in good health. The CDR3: CASKGTRSGYEAFF.